The 26 T cell receptor beta chains reported below all come from one sample, sequenced in a study of vaccination and CD4 T cells after COVID-19. The treatment here: approximately nine-day PBMC culture with coronavirus spike peptide pools or control peptides (ViraFEST assay). Their cognate antigens are unknown. Sequencing of the DNA from cultured CD4+ T cells was carried out with the Oncomine TCR Beta short-read assay. Using its own MiXCR run on the PCR reads, TCRdb lists one record per CDR3 protein. The table has tens of thousands of distinct CDR3 sequences, 62% seen once; the top ten hold less than 9%. Input material: CD4+ T cells from blood, cultured in vitro. The receptors here all came from a human donor who had recovered from COVID-19.

This chain joins TRBV6-1 and TRBJ2-5, with D perhaps matching TRBD1 (5 bases). Germline values: CDR1 MNHNS, CDR2 SASEGT. V lost 7 bases, J lost 5 bases, and 23 bases lay in between. The CDR3 totals 16 residues. CDR3 amino acids: CASTRLRPQGGETQYF. DNA of the CDR3: TGTGCCAGCACCCGCCTTCGGCCCCAGGGCGGTGAGACCCAGTACTTC.

This clonotype was seen a handful of times. The chain couples TRBV19 to TRBJ2-5, with 8 bases that match TRBD1. The CDR3 has 14 amino acids. The germline V gene has CDR1 LNHDA and CDR2 SQIVND (reference sequence). Trimming cost V 5 bases and J 6 bases; bases outside gene matches: 8. The CDR3 region is CASSPGQGGKTQYF. The CDR3 DNA is TGTGCCAGTAGTCCCGGACAGGGTGGAAAGACCCAGTACTTC. The full variable domain, rest sourced from reference TRBV19 and TRBJ2-5, is DGGITQSPKYLFRKEGQNVTLSCEQNLNHDAMYWYRQDPGQGLRLIYYSQIVNDFQKGDIAEGYSVSREKKESFPLTVTSAQKNPTAFYLCASSPGQGGKTQYFGPGTRLLVL.

The gene calls are TRBV30 and TRBJ1-3; D possibly corresponds to TRBD1 (5 bases). The CDR3 extends over 15 amino acids. The germline gives CDR1 GTSNPN, CDR2 SVGIG (reference sequence). Trimming left V 3 bases short and J 0 bases short, with 12 bases between. CDR3 sequence reads: CAWSEQALSGNTIYF. The CDR3 bases are TGTGCCTGGAGCGAACAGGCCCTCTCTGGAAACACCATATATTTT.

This clonotype was counted a single time. The rearrangement links TRBV19 to TRBJ2-2; D might be TRBD2 (6 bases). V lost 10 bases and J 5 bases, leaving 17 bases between the germline ends. CDR3 size: 14 residues. CDR1 and CDR2 (germline): LNHDA, SQIVND (reference sequence). CDR3 in DNA: TGTGCCACCTCGGCGGAGGGGTCTACCGGGGAGCTGTTTTTT. Encoded protein: CATSAEGSTGELFF.

CDR3 sequence (DNA): TGCAGCTCATCGCAGGGGAGGGAGGGTTATGGCTACACCTTC. Translated: CSSSQGREGYGYTF. The chain recombines TRBV29-1 with TRBJ1-2, with D perhaps TRBD1 (6 bases). V gave up 8 bases and J gave up 5 bases, with 21 bases separating them. Looked up from germline, CDR1 is SQVTM and CDR2 is ANQGSEA. The length of the CDR3 is 14 residues.

CDR3 amino acids: CASTAGRGNQPQHF. DNA of the CDR3: TGTGCCAGTACGGCAGGTAGGGGCAATCAGCCCCAGCATTTT. This chain links TRBV19 with TRBJ1-5, with no clear D. The V and J ends lost 7 bases and 2 bases respectively, with 12 bases between them. The CDR3 totals 14 residues. The V gene's germline CDR1 is LNHDA and CDR2 SQIVND (reference sequence).

This chain connects TRBV12-3 or TRBV12-4 to TRBJ2-3, with D perhaps TRBD1 (6 bases). V was cut by 7 bases and J by 4 bases, with 12 bases left in between. CDR3 length equals 13 residues. The CDR3 nucleotides read TGTGCCAGCAAACAGGGTTCCGCAGATACGCAGTATTTT. Its protein is CASKQGSADTQYF.

J is TRBJ1-4 and V is TRBV6-1; D possibly corresponds to TRBD1 (5 bases). The CDR3 contains 14 residues. Trimming removed 8 bases at V and 0 bases at J, with 10 bases between. Germline loops: CDR1 MNHNS, CDR2 SASEGT. CDR3 loop: CASVLGATNEKLFF. The CDR3, as DNA: TGTGCCAGCGTATTAGGGGCAACTAATGAAAAACTGTTTTTT.

This clonotype was observed a few times. The chain is built from TRBV7-9 and TRBJ2-7, with TRBD1 as a possible D gene (5 bases). V was pared by 5 bases and J by 6 bases, with 11 bases between. This CDR3 contains 12 residues. CDR1 SEHNR and CDR2 FQNEAQ come from the germline V gene (reference sequence). The chain's CDR3 is CASSDRQREQYF. CDR3 DNA sequence: TGTGCCAGCAGCGATCGACAGCGCGAGCAGTACTTC.

The V call is TRBV19, the J call TRBJ2-7, with 10 positions matching TRBD2. The junction had 7 bases not matched to a gene; V was cut back by 3 bases and J by 2 bases. The CDR3 has 16 amino acids. CDR1 and CDR2 (germline): LNHDA, SQIVND (reference sequence). Here the CDR3 DNA reads TGTGCCAGTAGTATTCGGACTAGCGGACGTACCTACGAGCAGTACTTC. Amino acid sequence: CASSIRTSGRTYEQYF.

The chain employs TRBV12-3 or TRBV12-4 and TRBJ2-5; D is ambiguous. The CDR3 is 13 residues long. The V end lost 6 bases, the J end lost 2 bases, and 10 bases lay between the germline ends. The CDR3 loop is CASRTLRQETQYF. The DNA for the CDR3 is TGTGCCAGCAGGACTCTGCGGCAAGAGACCCAGTACTTC.

The chain joins TRBV19 to TRBJ2-5; no firm D call. The CDR3 sequence is 11 residues long. CDR1 is LNHDA, CDR2 SQIVND, per germline (reference sequence). The V end was cut by 4 bases, the J end by 4 bases, with 4 bases between. In nucleotides, the CDR3 is TGTGCCAGTAGTAATAGAGAGACCCAGTACTTC. Translating it yields CASSNRETQYF.

The CDR3 is CASSPAGKLEGDEQFF. Written as DNA, the CDR3 is TGTGCCAGCAGCCCCGCCGGGAAGCTCGAGGGGGATGAGCAGTTCTTC. The chain recombines TRBV7-6 with TRBJ2-1; D might be TRBD1 (6 bases). Germline CDR1 reads SGHVS; CDR2 reads FNYEAQ. The CDR3 loop spans 16 amino acids. Trimming left V 5 bases short and J 8 bases short, with 22 bases between.

The chain joins TRBV7-2 to TRBJ1-3; 9 bases align to TRBD1. The V gene end was trimmed by 5 bases and the J gene end by 2 bases; junction bases not matched to a gene: 13. Germline-derived CDR1 and CDR2 are SGHTA and FQGNSA. This CDR3 spans 18 amino acids. The CDR3 sequence: CASSPYGDRVPPGNTIYF. The CDR3 region has the DNA TGTGCCAGCAGCCCCTATGGGGACAGGGTTCCTCCTGGAAACACCATATATTTT.

There are a few counts of this clonotype. The rearrangement joins TRBV20-1 to TRBJ1-6; D is possibly TRBD1 (6 bases). Per the germline V gene, CDR1 is DFQATT and CDR2 is SNEGSKA (reference sequence). Deletions cut 5 bases from V and 0 bases from J, with 20 bases between. The CDR3 has 18 amino acids. CDR3 region: CSARDTRGRSSYNSPLHF. The CDR3 bases are TGCAGTGCTCGGGACACCCGGGGCCGGAGCTCCTATAATTCACCCCTCCACTTT.

The chain links TRBV20-1 to TRBJ2-3; 8 nucleotides align to TRBD2. V shed 3 bases, J shed 2 bases, and the junction held 7 bases outside the gene matches. This CDR3 is 15 amino acids long. Germline V gives CDR1 DFQATT, CDR2 SNEGSKA (reference sequence). CDR3 sequence reads: CSARLAGGATDTQYF. DNA of the CDR3: TGCAGTGCTAGGTTGGCGGGAGGCGCCACAGATACGCAGTATTTT.

The chain joins TRBV6-1 to TRBJ1-2, with D perhaps matching TRBD1 (5 bases). CDR1 is MNHNS, CDR2 SASEGT, per germline. V gave up 6 bases and J gave up 7 bases, with 9 bases separating them. The CDR3 extends over 11 amino acids. The CDR3 sequence is CASRRDSGYTF. CDR3 in DNA: TGTGCCAGCAGACGAGACAGTGGCTACACCTTC.

This sequence joins TRBV18 and TRBJ1-2; TRBD1 aligns across 9 bases. CDR3 length: 17 residues. V shed 6 bases and J 6 bases; nucleotides not matched to a gene: 17. Per the germline V gene, CDR1 is KGHSH and CDR2 is LQKENI. The CDR3 loop reads CASSTGGATLGSNGYTF. Here the CDR3 DNA reads TGTGCCAGCTCCACAGGGGGCGCAACATTGGGATCTAATGGCTACACCTTC.

The V call is TRBV19, the J call TRBJ1-3; D is ambiguous. Germline loops: CDR1 LNHDA, CDR2 SQIVND (reference sequence). Trimming removed 3 bases from V and 0 bases from J, with 12 bases in between. CDR3 length: 16 residues. The CDR3 protein is CASSIIGSYSGNTIYF. In DNA form, the CDR3 reads TGTGCCAGTAGTATTATCGGGAGCTACTCTGGAAACACCATATATTTT.

The chain carries TRBV7-8 and TRBJ2-7; 9 bases agree with TRBD1. J lost 3 bases, V lost 7 bases, and 1 base had no gene match. The CDR3 length is 12 residues. Germline assignment: CDR1 SGHVS and CDR2 FQNEAQ. The CDR3 is CASTGQGYEQYF. The CDR3 DNA sequence: TGTGCCAGCACGGGACAGGGCTACGAGCAGTACTTC. Combining the CDR3 with reference TRBV7-8 and TRBJ2-7 gives the whole variable domain GAGVSQSPRYKVAKRGQDVALRCDPISGHVSLFWYQQALGQGPEFLTYFQNEAQLDKSGLPSDRFFAERPEGSVSTLKIQRTQQEDSAVYLCASTGQGYEQYFGPGTRLTVT.

This clonotype showed up just a few times. The V gene is TRBV7-8, the J gene TRBJ1-5; D is unresolved. V was cut by 5 bases and J by 2 bases, with 13 bases left in between. Germline V gives CDR1 SGHVS, CDR2 FQNEAQ. This CDR3 has 15 residues. The CDR3 sequence: CASSQRLDGNQPQHF. CDR3 nucleotide sequence: TGTGCCAGCAGCCAAAGGCTAGATGGCAATCAGCCCCAGCATTTT.

This clonotype was observed a single time. The V gene is TRBV20-1, the J gene TRBJ1-1; D not resolved. V was cut by 1 base and J by 8 bases, with 11 bases left in between. The CDR3 covers 12 residues. The germline V gene encodes CDR1 DFQATT and CDR2 SNEGSKA (reference sequence). CDR3 sequence (DNA): TGCAGTGCTAGAGCTCTCCGAACGGAAGCTTTCTTT. Translated, it gives CSARALRTEAFF.

The chain has TRBV7-2 and TRBJ2-1; possible D gene TRBD2, 6 bases. Germline V gene sequence: CDR1 SGHTA, CDR2 FQGNSA. Trimming cost V 8 bases and J 7 bases, with 18 bases left between them. The CDR3 is made up of 14 amino acids. DNA for the CDR3: TGTGCCAGCCGAGTCGGGACTCCTAGGAATGAGCAGTTCTTC. It translates to CASRVGTPRNEQFF. Looking up the rest from reference TRBV7-2 and TRBJ2-1 gives the full variable domain: GAGVSQSPSNKVTEKGKDVELRCDPISGHTALYWYRQSLGQGLEFLIYFQGNSAPDKSGLPSDRFSAERTGGSVSTLTIQRTQQEDSAVYLCASRVGTPRNEQFFGPGTRLTVL.

This sequence joins TRBV20-1 and TRBJ2-5; 7 nucleotides agree with TRBD1. Germline V gene sequence: CDR1 DFQATT, CDR2 SNEGSKA (reference sequence). V was clipped by 5 bases and J by 5 bases; unmatched bases: 14. This CDR3 is 15 amino acids long. The CDR3 nucleotides are TGCAGTGCTCTCCCGACAGGGCAGGTGGGGGAGACCCAGTACTTC. This codes for CSALPTGQVGETQYF.

In this sample, this clonotype turned up a few times. This sequence joins TRBV6-2 or TRBV6-3 and TRBJ2-7, with 12 bases identical to TRBD2. The CDR3 spans 15 residues. Germline V lookup: CDR1 MNHEY, CDR2 SVGEGT. The J segment lost 5 bases and the V segment lost 5 bases, leaving 7 bases of the junction unmatched. The CDR3 bases are TGTGCCAGCAGTGACCTAGCGGGAGGGCCCAACGAGCAGTACTTC. Its translation: CASSDLAGGPNEQYF.

This clonotype has only a few counts. The rearrangement joins TRBV19 to TRBJ1-3; no firm D call. V was clipped by 5 bases and J by 4 bases, with 9 bases between them. Per germline, CDR1 LNHDA and CDR2 SQIVND (reference sequence). The CDR3 extends over 13 amino acids. CDR3 DNA: TGTGCCAGTAGTTGGGGTGGAGGAAACACCATATATTTT. Its translation: CASSWGGGNTIYF. The full variable domain, with the rest looked up from reference TRBV19 and TRBJ1-3, is DGGITQSPKYLFRKEGQNVTLSCEQNLNHDAMYWYRQDPGQGLRLIYYSQIVNDFQKGDIAEGYSVSREKKESFPLTVTSAQKNPTAFYLCASSWGGGNTIYFGEGSWLTVV.